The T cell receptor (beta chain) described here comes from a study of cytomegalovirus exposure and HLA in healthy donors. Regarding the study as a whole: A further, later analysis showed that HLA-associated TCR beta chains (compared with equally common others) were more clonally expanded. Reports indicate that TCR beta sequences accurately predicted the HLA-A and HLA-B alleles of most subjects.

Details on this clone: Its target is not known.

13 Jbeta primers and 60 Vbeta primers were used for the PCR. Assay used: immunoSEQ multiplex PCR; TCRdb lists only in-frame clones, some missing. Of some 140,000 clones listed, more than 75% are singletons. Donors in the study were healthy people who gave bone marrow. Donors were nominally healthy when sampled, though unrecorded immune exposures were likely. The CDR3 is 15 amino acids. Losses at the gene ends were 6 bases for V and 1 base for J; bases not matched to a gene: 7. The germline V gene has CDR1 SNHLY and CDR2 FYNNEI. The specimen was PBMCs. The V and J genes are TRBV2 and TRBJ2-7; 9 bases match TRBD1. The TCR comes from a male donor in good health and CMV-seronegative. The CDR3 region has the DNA TGTGCCAGCAGAGAGGACAGGGGAGGTTCCTACGAGCAGTACTTC. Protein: CASREDRGGSYEQYF. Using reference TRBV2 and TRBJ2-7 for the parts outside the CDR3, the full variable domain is EPEVTQTPSHQVTQMGQEVILRCVPISNHLYFYWYRQILGQKVEFLVSFYNNEISEKSEIFDDQFSVERPDGSNFTLKIRSTKLEDSAMYFCASREDRGGSYEQYFGPGTRLTVT.